The next 11 T cell receptor beta chains were all read from a single sample in a study of T cell responses to AZD1222 COVID-19 vaccine (dated by TCRdb to the early 2020s). To prepare the library, the immunoSEQ multiplex PCR assay was applied. TCRdb holds this immuneACCESS table with in-frame rearrangements only. Some clones are missing; in checked studies, unresolved V genes explain under half, and the rest has no known cause. In all, the sample holds about 68,000 clones, and approximately 80% of those were seen once. Together, the top ten hold 9.5% to 13% of the sample. The time point label for this specimen denotes: baseline before first vaccination. The specimen was peripheral blood, collected on day 0 of AZD1222 vaccination. Source of these receptors: an adult in good health.

This chain joins TRBV9 and TRBJ2-1; TRBD2 is a possible D gene (5 bases). This CDR3 is 17 amino acids long. The V gene's germline CDR1 is SGDLS and CDR2 YYNGEE. The V and J ends lost 0 bases and 9 bases respectively, with 22 bases between them. The CDR3 nucleotides are TGTGCCAGCAGCGTAGGGTCCACTAGATTGCTGCCCTCTGAGCAGTTCTTC. As protein: CASSVGSTRLLPSEQFF. Full variable domain (remainder filled in from reference TRBV9 and TRBJ2-1): DSGVTQTPKHLITATGQRVTLRCSPRSGDLSVYWYQQSLDQGLQFLIQYYNGEERAKGNILERFSAQQFPDLHSELNLSSLELGDSALYFCASSVGSTRLLPSEQFFGPGTRLTVL.

This clone has only a few counts. The rearrangement uses TRBV19 and TRBJ1-5; D gene unclear. The CDR3 loop spans 13 amino acids. Trimming removed 2 bases at V and 8 bases at J, with 10 bases between. CDR1 is LNHDA and CDR2 is SQIVND in the germline V gene (reference sequence). In DNA form, the CDR3 reads TGTGCCAGTAGTATAAACGTCGGGGAGCCCCAGCATTTT. It translates to CASSINVGEPQHF.

The chain uses TRBV15 and TRBJ1-4; unclear D gene. Germline V gives CDR1 LNHNV, CDR2 YYDKDF (reference sequence). This CDR3 region has 15 residues. The germline V and J ends were trimmed by 0 bases and 1 base, with 6 bases remaining between them. In DNA, the CDR3 is TGTGCCACCAGCAGAGACCTGGTAACTAATGAAAAACTGTTTTTT. This sequence encodes CATSRDLVTNEKLFF.

J is TRBJ2-1 and V is TRBV11-3; 7 nucleotides agree with TRBD2. The CDR3 contains 16 residues. Germline CDR1 is SGHNT and CDR2 is YENEEA. V shed 0 bases and J 2 bases; nucleotides not matched to a gene: 4. This CDR3 reads CASSLDWGGPYNEQFF. The CDR3, as DNA: TGTGCCAGCAGCTTAGACTGGGGGGGTCCCTACAATGAGCAGTTCTTC.

The chain links TRBV6-6 to TRBJ1-3; weak D call: TRBD1 (6 bases). Germline V gene lookup returns CDR1 MNHNY and CDR2 SVGAGI (reference sequence). The V gene lost 2 bases and the J gene lost 4 bases, with 9 bases spanning the gap. The CDR3 spans 14 residues. The CDR3 here is CASSYGQGGNTIYF. CDR3 nucleotides: TGTGCCAGCAGTTACGGTCAGGGGGGAAACACCATATATTTT.

V is TRBV19 and J is TRBJ1-5; 8 bases fit TRBD1. The V gene's germline CDR1 is LNHDA and CDR2 SQIVND (reference sequence). V trimming: 9 bases; J trimming: 8 bases; junction bases outside the gene matches: 18. The CDR3 is 16 residues long. CDR3 nucleotide sequence: TGTGCCAGCCAGACGATAATACAGGGGGGGACGGAGCCCCAGCATTTT. Protein sequence: CASQTIIQGGTEPQHF.

This chain connects TRBV5-1 to TRBJ1-6; D unresolved. Per the germline V gene, CDR1 is SGHRS and CDR2 is YFSETQ. The length of the CDR3 is 16 residues. V lost 0 bases, J lost 7 bases, and 14 bases lay in between. The CDR3 loop reads CASSLGAGSFNSPLHF. For the CDR3, the DNA is TGCGCCAGCAGCTTGGGGGCAGGAAGTTTCAATTCACCCCTCCACTTT. Complete variable domain (other parts from reference TRBV5-1 and TRBJ1-6): KAGVTQTPRYLIKTRGQQVTLSCSPISGHRSVSWYQQTPGQGLQFLFEYFSETQRNKGNFPGRFSGRQFSNSRSEMNVSTLELGDSALYLCASSLGAGSFNSPLHFGNGTRLTVT.

The rearrangement joins TRBV12-3 or TRBV12-4 to TRBJ2-7, with 7 bases identical to TRBD2. CDR3 length equals 13 residues. Trimming cost V 3 bases and J 3 bases; bases outside gene matches: 2. The CDR3, as DNA: TGTGCCAGCAGTTTGGGCGGGGGCTACGAGCAGTACTTC. Translating it yields CASSLGGGYEQYF.

This chain connects TRBV29-1 to TRBJ1-2; D gene ambiguous. Germline V CDR1 and CDR2: SQVTM, ANQGSEA. This CDR3 is 14 amino acids long. V dropped 4 bases and J dropped 1 base, with 13 bases sitting between them. CDR3 in amino acids: CSVVDNGDNYGYTF. For the CDR3, the DNA is TGCAGCGTTGTGGATAACGGGGATAACTATGGCTACACCTTC.

The CDR3, as DNA: TGTGCCAGCAGTGTCGACAGGGGGAACGAAAAACTGTTTTTT. Its protein product is CASSVDRGNEKLFF. V and J are TRBV2 and TRBJ1-4; TRBD1 matches 9 bases. From germline, CDR1 is SNHLY and CDR2 FYNNEI. Trimming cost V 4 bases and J 8 bases; bases outside gene matches: 5. This CDR3 has 14 residues.

This clone was seen only once. This rearrangement joins TRBV7-9 to TRBJ1-2; D perhaps matches TRBD1 (6 bases). Trimming stripped 6 bases from V and 8 bases from J, with 10 bases between. CDR1 SEHNR and CDR2 FQNEAQ come from the germline V gene (reference sequence). The CDR3 contains 11 residues. The CDR3 sequence is CASSNRDGYTF. Here the CDR3 DNA reads TGTGCCAGCAGTAACAGGGACGGCTACACCTTC.